Presented here are 9 T cell receptor beta chains from one specimen sequenced in a study of blood T cell repertoires in COVID-19. Some clones are missing from TCRdb's copy, which holds only in-frame ones; the method was immunoSEQ multiplex PCR. The data contain about 250,000 clones, around nine tenths of them singletons. The sample taken for sequencing was peripheral blood. The receptors shown here come from a man aged 18 to 35 with active or convalescent COVID-19.

The V gene is TRBV7-6, the J gene TRBJ1-2; 7 nucleotides align to TRBD1. The CDR3 loop spans 17 amino acids. The V gene end was trimmed by 1 base and the J gene end by 0 bases; junction bases not matched to a gene: 8. Germline V gives CDR1 SGHVS, CDR2 FNYEAQ. In DNA form, the CDR3 reads TGTGCCAGCAGCTTAGAGGACAGGCGACAGCCTAACTATGGCTACACCTTC. Its translation is CASSLEDRRQPNYGYTF.

This clone was found a few times. The CDR3 DNA sequence: TGTGCCAGCAGCTCCAGCCGACAGACGGGTCAGCCCCAGCATTTT. Its translation: CASSSSRQTGQPQHF. This rearrangement joins TRBV6-5 to TRBJ1-5, with D possibly TRBD1 on 5 matching bases. Trimming pared 6 bases from V and 6 bases from J, leaving 18 bases between. The CDR3 contains 15 residues. Germline CDR1 reads MNHEY; CDR2 reads SVGAGI.

V usage is TRBV7-2 and J usage is TRBJ2-3; D gene uncertain. Trimming took 1 base from V and 6 from J, leaving 11 bases between them. The CDR3 consists of 14 residues. Germline V gives CDR1 SGHTA, CDR2 FQGNSA. This CDR3 reads CASSLVISIDTQYF. CDR3 sequence (DNA): TGTGCCAGCAGCTTAGTTATCTCTATCGATACGCAGTATTTT.

This chain joins TRBV10-3 and TRBJ1-2, with TRBD1 identical over 7 bases. Trimming removed 10 bases from V and 3 bases from J; junction bases left unmatched: 5. The CDR3 runs to 12 residues. Germline values: CDR1 ENHRY, CDR2 SYGVKD. In nucleotides, the CDR3 is TGTGCCAGCAGGGACAGTCACTATGGCTACACCTTC. Translation: CASRDSHYGYTF.

As concerns this clone: One end of the junction does not line up with germline, which may come from a read error. J is TRBJ2-7 and V is TRBV3-1 (or the pseudogene TRBV3-2); TRBD2 matches at 9 bases. This CDR3 comprises 14 residues. Germline-derived CDR1 and CDR2 are LGHDT and YNNKEL (reference sequence). CDR3 DNA sequence: TGTGCCAGCAGCCAAGATAGGCTAGCGGGGCTTCAAAAGTTC. This sequence encodes CASSQDRLAGLQKF.

The J gene is TRBJ1-1, the V gene TRBV3-1 (or the pseudogene TRBV3-2), with unresolved D. Trimming removed 4 bases from V and 0 bases from J, with 12 bases in between. The germline V gene encodes CDR1 LGHDT and CDR2 YNNKEL (reference sequence). The CDR3 is 15 amino acids. For the CDR3, the DNA is TGTGCCAGCAGCCGAGCAAGAGCACTGAACACTGAAGCTTTCTTT. It is translated as CASSRARALNTEAFF.

CDR3 DNA: TGCGCCAGCAGCCCCCTAGCGGGGGAGAACAATGAGCAGTTCTTC. The encoded protein is CASSPLAGENNEQFF. The chain couples TRBV5-1 to TRBJ2-1, with 10 nucleotides matching TRBD2. The CDR3 sequence is 15 residues long. Trimming took 4 bases from V and 5 from J; bases not matched to a gene: 6. Germline CDR1 SGHRS, CDR2 YFSETQ.

This chain links TRBV6-5 with TRBJ2-7, with TRBD2 matching over 12 bases. J was trimmed by 9 bases and V by 6 bases; bases with no gene match: 12. The germline V gene encodes CDR1 MNHEY and CDR2 SVGAGI. CDR3 length equals 15 residues. In nucleotides, the CDR3 is TGTGCCAGCAGCCCCACTAGCGGGGGGCTTAATCGGCAGTACTTC. Translation: CASSPTSGGLNRQYF.

Only one count was recorded for this clone. This chain connects TRBV7-8 to TRBJ1-3, with D possibly matching TRBD1 (6 bases). Germline lookup yields CDR1 SGHVS and CDR2 FQNEAQ. With 4 bases removed from V and 0 bases from J, the gap between germline ends came to 10 bases. There are 15 residues in the CDR3. The CDR3 loop reads CASSSGQHSGNTIYF. DNA for the CDR3: TGTGCCAGCAGCTCCGGACAGCACTCTGGAAACACCATATATTTT.